This is a list of T cell receptor beta chains from one sample in a study of T cells in Graves' hyperthyroidism and ophthalmopathy. TCRdb independently ran MiXCR on the multiplex PCR reads; one entry per CDR3 protein. The table includes roughly 380,000 distinct CDR3 sequences, 15% to 20% detected once. Sequencing was performed on blood. The receptors derive from a woman under 30 with Graves' hyperthyroidism. CDR3s include the opening cysteine and the closing phenylalanine or tryptophan. The order of the fields is D gene, clone size, V gene, CDR3 length, J gene, CDR3 protein, CDR3 DNA. A D gene is named only where the DNA matches it firmly. A clone size is listed for some rows: how often the clone was seen (once, few, many), or a class if it is expanded.

NA	NA	TRBV11-3	14	TRBJ2-7	CASSLGLFSYEQYF	TGTGCCAGCAGCTTAGGTCTATTCTCCTACGAGCAGTACTTC
NA	NA	TRBV5-8	11	TRBJ1-1	CASSLAVQAFF	TGTGCCAGCAGCTTGGCCGTTCAAGCTTTCTTT
NA	many	TRBV2	13	TRBJ2-7	CASRRTWAYEQYF	TGTGCCAGTCGCCGGACTTGGGCCTACGAGCAGTACTTC
NA	many	TRBV12-3/TRBV12-4	13	TRBJ2-5	CASSEDLQETQYF	TGTGCCAGCAGTGAGGACTTACAAGAGACCCAGTACTTC
NA	few	TRBV18	14	TRBJ1-3	CASSPSRSGNTIYF	TGTGCCAGCTCACCAAGCCGGTCCGGAAACACCATATATTTT
TRBD1	many	TRBV20-1	14	TRBJ1-2	CSAGTGGYDYGYTF	TGCAGTGCTGGGACAGGGGGGTATGACTATGGCTACACCTTC
TRBD1	few	TRBV30	15	TRBJ2-5	CAWGHGTGGKETQYF	TGTGCCTGGGGACACGGGACAGGGGGCAAAGAGACCCAGTACTTC
TRBD2	NA	TRBV6-1	16	TRBJ2-5	CASIEGIVGGGETQYF	TGTGCCAGCATTGAAGGGATAGTAGGCGGGGGAGAGACCCAGTACTTC
NA	many	TRBV12-3/TRBV12-4	12	TRBJ1-1	CASRGGSSGAFF	TGTGCCAGCCGGGGGGGGTCAAGTGGAGCTTTCTTT
TRBD1	many	TRBV19	15	TRBJ2-7	CASSVVGQGANEQYF	TGTGCCAGTAGTGTGGTGGGACAGGGGGCAAACGAGCAGTACTTC
TRBD1	many	TRBV6-1	15	TRBJ1-3	CASIDRGLGGNTIYF	TGTGCCAGCATAGACAGGGGGTTGGGAGGAAACACCATATATTTT
TRBD1	many	TRBV29-1	14	TRBJ1-2	CSVEDATGEYGYTF	TGCAGCGTTGAAGATGCGACAGGGGAGTATGGCTACACCTTC
NA	many	TRBV29-1	13	TRBJ2-7	CSVARTGTNEQYF	TGCAGCGTTGCCCGTACAGGGACAAACGAGCAGTACTTC
NA	NA	TRBV6-2/TRBV6-3	15	TRBJ2-6	CASSSQGPGANVLTF	TGTGCCAGCAGTTCCCAGGGACCTGGGGCCAACGTCCTGACTTTC
NA	many	TRBV4-2	17	TRBJ1-3	CASSQDSSRASGNTIYF	TGTGCCAGCAGCCAAGATTCCAGTCGGGCCTCTGGAAACACCATATATTTT
TRBD1	few	TRBV18	12	TRBJ1-1	CASSRDREEAFF	TGTGCCAGCTCACGTGACAGGGAGGAAGCTTTCTTT
NA	many	TRBV20-1	17	TRBJ1-1	CSARVVGPTVDNTEAFF	TGCAGTGCTAGAGTAGTGGGTCCCACGGTAGACAACACTGAAGCTTTCTTT
NA	many	TRBV5-1	14	TRBJ1-2	CASSPGRGDYGYTF	TGCGCCAGCAGCCCTGGCAGGGGCGATTATGGCTACACCTTC
NA	many	TRBV12-3/TRBV12-4	12	TRBJ2-7	CASSSLAHEQYF	TGTGCCAGCAGTTCGTTGGCCCACGAGCAGTACTTC
TRBD1	many	TRBV20-1	14	TRBJ1-5	CSARGQGAHQPQHF	TGCAGTGCTAGGGGACAGGGGGCGCATCAGCCCCAGCATTTT
NA	many	TRBV27	14	TRBJ1-2	CASSLKGFDYGYTF	TGTGCCAGCAGTTTAAAGGGGTTTGACTATGGCTACACCTTC
NA	NA	TRBV20-1	15	TRBJ1-1	CSAGISQSINTEAFF	TGCAGTGCTGGGATATCCCAATCTATAAACACTGAAGCTTTCTTT
NA	few	TRBV4-1	14	TRBJ2-7	CASSQGQRDYEQYF	TGCGCCAGCAGCCAAGGACAGCGAGACTACGAGCAGTACTTC
NA	NA	TRBV6-1	13	TRBJ2-3	CASSELVTDTHYF	TGTGCCAGCAGTGAATTGGTAACAGATACGCATTATTTT
NA	NA	TRBV6-5	14	TRBJ1-5	CASSYSSNPATQHF	TGTGCCAGCAGTTACTCGTCGAATCCTGCCACCCAGCATTTT
NA	many	TRBV12-3/TRBV12-4	14	TRBJ1-1	CASSLFRRSTEAFF	TGTGCCAGCAGCCTCTTTCGGCGGTCCACTGAAGCTTTCTTT
TRBD1	many	TRBV12-3/TRBV12-4	15	TRBJ1-5	CASSSYRGPNQPQHF	TGTGCCAGCAGTTCCTACAGGGGCCCCAATCAGCCCCAGCATTTT
NA	many	TRBV28	23	TRBJ2-5	CASSLLFVGAYRDEMGTEETQYF	TGTGCCAGCAGTTTATTGTTTGTCGGTGCGTACAGGGATGAAATGGGCACAGAAGAGACCCAGTACTTC
NA	few	TRBV30	17	TRBJ2-5	CAWSVSRRVGIQETQYF	TGTGCCTGGAGTGTATCGCGCAGGGTGGGGATCCAAGAGACCCAGTACTTC
NA	many	TRBV28	14	TRBJ1-5	CASSAEAGNQPQHF	TGTGCCAGCAGTGCAGAGGCTGGCAATCAGCCCCAGCATTTT
NA	NA	TRBV6-2/TRBV6-3	16	TRBJ1-6	CASRPDGDLYNSPLHF	TGTGCCAGCAGACCGGACGGTGATTTATATAATTCACCCCTCCACTTT
NA	many	TRBV20-1	13	TRBJ1-1	CSATDGANTEAFF	TGCAGTGCTACTGACGGTGCGAACACTGAAGCTTTCTTT
NA	NA	TRBV7-2	16	TRBJ2-5	CASSLGWGAAQETQYF	TGTGCCAGCAGCTTGGGGTGGGGAGCGGCCCAAGAGACCCAGTACTTC
NA	many	TRBV5-8	15	TRBJ1-5	CASSLVGQRGQPQHF	TGTGCCAGCAGCTTGGTAGGACAGAGAGGTCAGCCCCAGCATTTT
NA	NA	TRBV3-1	13	TRBJ2-7	CASSAMGTYEQYF	TGTGCCAGCAGCGCCATGGGGACCTACGAGCAGTACTTC
NA	NA	TRBV5-5	15	TRBJ2-5	CASSLFGGNQETQYF	TGTGCCAGCAGCTTGTTCGGCGGAAATCAAGAGACCCAGTACTTC
NA	many	TRBV6-4	14	TRBJ1-3	CASSDGSSGNTIYF	TGTGCCAGCAGTGACGGCAGCTCTGGAAACACCATATATTTT
NA	NA	TRBV4-2	16	TRBJ2-7	CASSPRSWARDYEQYF	TGTGCCAGCAGCCCTCGGTCCTGGGCCAGAGACTACGAGCAGTACTTC
NA	few	TRBV20-1	14	TRBJ1-3	CSAPAGSSGNTIYF	TGCAGTGCCCCGGCGGGCAGCTCTGGAAACACCATATATTTT
NA	many	TRBV6-5	15	TRBJ2-7	CASSYSRQSAYEQYF	TGTGCCAGCAGTTACTCGAGGCAGTCGGCCTACGAGCAGTACTTC